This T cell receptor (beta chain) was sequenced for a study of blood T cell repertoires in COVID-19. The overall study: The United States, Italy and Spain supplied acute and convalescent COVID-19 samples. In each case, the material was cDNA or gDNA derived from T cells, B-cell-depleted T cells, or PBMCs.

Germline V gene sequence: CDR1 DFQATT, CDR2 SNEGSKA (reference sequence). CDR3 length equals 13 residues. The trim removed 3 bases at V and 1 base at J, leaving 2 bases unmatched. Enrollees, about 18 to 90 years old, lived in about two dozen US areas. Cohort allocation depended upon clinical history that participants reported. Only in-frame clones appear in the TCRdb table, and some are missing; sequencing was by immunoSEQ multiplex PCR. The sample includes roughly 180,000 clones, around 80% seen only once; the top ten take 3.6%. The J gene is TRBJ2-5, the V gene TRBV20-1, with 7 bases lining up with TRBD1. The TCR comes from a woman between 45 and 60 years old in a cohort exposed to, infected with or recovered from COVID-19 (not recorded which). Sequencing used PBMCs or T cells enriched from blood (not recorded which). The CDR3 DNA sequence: TGCAGTGCTAGTGGGGACAGCCAAGAGACCCAGTACTTC. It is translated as CSASGDSQETQYF.